The 4 T cell receptor beta chains below all came from one sample that was sequenced in a study of blood T cell repertoires in COVID-19 (dated by TCRdb to the early 2020s). Libraries were prepared through the immunoSEQ multiplex PCR assay. The immuneACCESS repertoire file appears here via TCRdb, limited to in-frame rearrangements. These files lack a portion of the clones; in checked studies, under half of the deficit traces to unresolved V genes, and the cause of the others is not known. Here the sample has approximately 250,000 clones; 70% to 90% occur a single time. Together, the top ten hold over 4% of the sample. Input material: PBMCs or T cells enriched from blood (not recorded which). These receptors all stem from a woman aged 25 to 45 with acute COVID-19.

This chain connects TRBV3-1 (or the pseudogene TRBV3-2) to TRBJ2-1; no clear D gene. V was shortened by 3 bases and J by 9 bases, with 6 bases between the two germline ends. Germline CDR1 and CDR2: LGHDT and YNNKEL (reference sequence). This CDR3 spans 11 amino acids. The CDR3 region has the DNA TGTGCCAGCAGCCAGAGTTTTGAGCAGTTCTTC. It codes for CASSQSFEQFF.

The chain employs TRBV6-5 and TRBJ1-3, with D possibly being TRBD1 (5 bases). CDR1 and CDR2 from the germline V gene are MNHEY and SVGAGI. CDR3 length: 13 amino acids. Between the trimmed V and J ends, which lost 7 bases and 1 base, there was a span of 8 bases. The CDR3 coding sequence is TGTGCCAGCAAACAGGAGTCTGGAAACACCATATATTTT. This codes for CASKQESGNTIYF.

This chain connects TRBV30 to TRBJ1-2; possible D gene TRBD1, 6 bases. Germline V CDR1 and CDR2: GTSNPN, SVGIG (reference sequence). The germline V and J ends were trimmed by 5 bases and 0 bases, with 19 bases remaining between them. The CDR3 has 16 residues. The CDR3 DNA reads as TGTGCCTGGGAGGGAGTGGACAGACTAACTAACTATGGCTACACCTTC. Translated, it gives CAWEGVDRLTNYGYTF.

The genes are TRBV5-6 and TRBJ1-2, with 7 bases lining up with TRBD1. The V and J ends lost 5 bases and 8 bases, in that order; junction bases with no gene match: 12. In germline, CDR1 is SGHDT, CDR2 YYEEEE. The CDR3 is made up of 14 amino acids. The CDR3 reads CASSPDRAEWGYTF. CDR3 nucleotide sequence: TGTGCCAGCAGTCCAGACAGGGCAGAATGGGGCTACACCTTC.